The sequence of this TCR beta chain was determined in a study of blood T cells in healthy people across ages. Study details: About one barcoded TCR beta cDNA was captured per two T cells.

Remarks on this clonotype: The antigen is unknown.

Points from the study as a whole: Observed TCR beta diversity showed a strong correlation with the percentage of naive T cells as measured by flow cytometry. Aged donors had fewer naive CD4+ cells and lower diversity than long-lived donors.

The CDR3 runs to 20 residues. A second about 6 to 12 cycle PCR used barcoded and J-beta primers. A template-switch adaptor that had 12 random nucleotides put a tag on each cDNA molecule. Each CDR3 protein gets one entry after TCRdb re-called the 5' RACE reads with MiXCR. The data contain approximately 1.5 million distinct CDR3 sequences, almost 35% of them seen just once; the ten biggest clones take up around 11%. The V call is TRBV21-1, the J call TRBJ2-5; the table's TRBD2 call for D was not verified on the DNA. TRBV21-1 is recorded as a pseudogene. The sequence came from a woman aged 25 to 39 in good health. The source material was blood. CDR3 coding DNA: TGTGCCAGCAGCGATGGCGAACTAGCGGGAGGGCCTAGGAATGGAGAGACCCAGTACTTC. Translation gives CASSDGELAGGPRNGETQYF.